This T cell receptor (beta chain) was found in a study of radiation and T cells in renal cell carcinoma (dated by TCRdb to about 2020). Broadly, across the study: Samples were obtained from a clinical trial, in which 15 Gy stereotactic body radiation therapy was delivered to primary renal cell carcinomas and nephrectomy was performed 4 weeks later. A total of under 60 samples underwent TCR beta sequencing, made up of 25 or so tumors and approximately 27 peripheral blood samples. Across all 50 or so samples, over 4,000,000 unique CDR3 nucleotide sequences encoding 2,658,974 unique CDR3 amino acid sequences were identified.

TCR beta libraries were generated from genomic DNA with the immunoSEQ kit, following the manufacturer's recommendations. To prepare the libraries, a first multiplex PCR with proprietary primers was run, followed by a second PCR that added unique barcodes, and a bead cleanup was done after each round. Each sample batch included a kit-provided positive control reaction and a negative control reaction. The final libraries were assessed on an Agilent 4200 TapeStation D1000 ScreenTape, pooled by volume, and quantified by qPCR. Sequencing was performed on an Illumina NextSeq500 with a MidOutput 150-cycle cartridge, and 156 Read1 and 15 Index1 cycles were run with kit custom primers. The pooled library was loaded at around 1 pM, and about 19% PhiX control was spiked in. In the paper's pipeline: Vendor-processed data were analyzed in R, and a clonotype was defined as all T cells sharing the same CDR3 nucleotide sequence. In the clone abundance analyses, frequencies in each sample were normalized to that sample's 10,000 most abundant clones. Before analysis, public T cell clones were removed, and these numbered fewer than six per sample on average. Tumor-enriched clonotypes and baseline blood-enriched clonotypes were defined as those with an abundance difference of at least 32-fold between compartments. A beta-binomial differential abundance model was applied to find clonotypes that expanded or contracted between blood time points. Tumor-blood repertoire similarity was measured with the Baroni-Urbani and Buser coefficient, and group comparisons used two-tailed Wilcoxon tests in R. In TCRdb, the immuneACCESS table is reduced to in-frame sequences with V and J assigned. These tables do not hold every clone; where another copy was compared, an unresolved V gene accounts for under half, and the others remain unexplained. That table gives V, J and clone size, and the DNA gave D and trimming. In this sample the table shows over 85,000 clones, 82% of which occur a single time. The top ten hold roughly 6% of the sample.

About this clone: Its antigen is currently not known. No base qualities exist here, and no much larger clone lies one base off it.

Read against the paper, the sample's time point label means: baseline pretreatment blood. Taken with the paper, the label for treatment or condition translates to: 15 Gy SBRT to primary tumor, nephrectomy 4 weeks later. To follow tumor-enriched clonotypes, serial peripheral blood was collected from radiation-treated patients at baseline and at 2 weeks and 4 weeks after SBRT. Renal cell carcinoma with clear cell pathology was present in all patients. Genomic DNA for TCR sequencing was prepared using the QIAamp DNA Blood Mini Kit (Qiagen). Samples were included in the analyses only if all quality control checks were passed. The study at large found these results: An increase in top tumor clonotypes in blood was observed from baseline to 2 weeks post-radiation, followed by contraction by 4 weeks, which was taken to suggest transient expansion of tumor-resident clones. Effects of radiation dose or scheduling on the TCR repertoire could not be addressed with the single-armed trial design. Tracking of blood repertoire dynamics stopped at roughly four weeks after treatment, with no follow-up past that point. Because pretreatment tumor biopsies were not available, the study could not determine whether clonotypes were already present within the tumor at baseline.

Relative to germline, V is 5 bases shorter and J is 1 base shorter, with 9 bases between their ends. The germline V gene (reference sequence) gives CDR1 as MNHEY and CDR2 as SMNVEV. The CDR3 runs 15 amino acids, cysteine and phenylalanine included. The only DNA kept is the CDR3, 45 bases in frame from the first base. This chain is built from TRBV27 and TRBJ2-6; the D gene cannot be resolved reliably. Sequences were derived from blood, sampled from a patient whose treatment included radiotherapy and nephrectomy. This clonotype was sampled from a man aged 55-75 years with renal cell carcinoma. The nucleotide sequence reads TGTGCCAGCAGTGTCCAGACTTCTGGGGCCAACGTCCTGACTTTC. Its protein product is CASSVQTSGANVLTF. The variable domain in full, with residues beyond the CDR3 obtained from the reference TRBV27 and TRBJ2-6 genes, is EAQVTQNPRYLITVTGKKLTVTCSQNMNHEYMSWYRQDPGLGLRQIYYSMNVEVTDKGDVPEGYKVSRKEKRNFPLILESPSPNQTSLYFCASSVQTSGANVLTFGAGSRLTVL.